These 10 T cell receptor beta chains originate from one sample sequenced in a study of tumor-infiltrating lymphocytes in localized non-small cell lung cancer listed by TCRdb under 2021. Receptor amplification or capture employed the immunoSEQ multiplex PCR assay. TCRdb retrieved this table from immuneACCESS and kept in-frame rearrangements only. Not all clones are present; in checked studies, unresolved V genes account for under half, and no reason is known for the remainder. Present in this sample are about 12,000 clones, roughly 80% of which were seen just once. The ten top clones hold roughly 12% of the sample. The sequenced sample consisted of lung tumor tissue. All receptors derive from a human donor with non-small cell lung cancer.

The rearrangement joins TRBV10-2 to TRBJ2-3; TRBD1 aligns across 8 bases. Germline CDR1 reads WSHSY; CDR2 reads SAAADI. This CDR3 contains 14 residues. V lost 10 bases, J lost 5 bases, and 11 bases stayed unmatched. As DNA, the CDR3 is TGCGCCACCCAGGACAGGGCCCGCGAAGATACGCAGTATTTT. This translates into CATQDRAREDTQYF.

This rearrangement joins TRBV11-3 to TRBJ1-1; D not certain. This CDR3 spans 15 amino acids. CDR1 SGHNT and CDR2 YENEEA come from the germline V gene. The germline V and J ends were trimmed by 1 base and 0 bases, with 9 bases remaining between them. CDR3 loop: CASSLGASMNTEAFF. The CDR3 bases are TGTGCCAGCAGCTTAGGGGCCAGCATGAACACTGAAGCTTTCTTT. Using reference TRBV11-3 and TRBJ1-1 for the parts outside the CDR3, the full variable domain is EAGVVQSPRYKIIEKKQPVAFWCNPISGHNTLYWYLQNLGQGPELLIRYENEEAVDDSQLPKDRFSAERLKGVDSTLKIQPAELGDSAVYLCASSLGASMNTEAFFGQGTRLTVV.

The rearrangement joins TRBV6-5 to TRBJ1-2, with TRBD1 identical over 8 bases. Trimming at V came to 2 bases and at J to 4 bases, leaving 3 bases not matched to a gene. This CDR3 has 14 amino acids. CDR1 is MNHEY and CDR2 is SVGAGI in the germline V gene. The CDR3 nucleotides read TGTGCCAGCAGTTACGGACAGGGTTTCTATGGCTACACCTTC. This sequence encodes CASSYGQGFYGYTF.

V and J are TRBV18 and TRBJ2-1, with D unresolved. The CDR3 consists of 14 residues. Germline V gene sequence: CDR1 KGHSH, CDR2 LQKENI. Trimming took 3 bases from V and 5 from J, leaving 11 bases between them. In DNA, the CDR3 is TGTGCCAGCTCACCGCTGACTCGTAACAATGAGCAGTTCTTC. Translated, it gives CASSPLTRNNEQFF.

The chain couples TRBV27 to TRBJ2-1, with TRBD2 matching over 12 bases. CDR3 size: 15 residues. After removal of 1 base from V and 9 bases from J, the junction contained 4 bases not matched to a gene. Looked up from germline, CDR1 is MNHEY and CDR2 is SMNVEV (reference sequence). Here the CDR3 reads CASSLWLAGGLEQFF. For the CDR3, the DNA is TGTGCCAGCAGTTTATGGCTAGCGGGGGGGCTTGAGCAGTTCTTC.

The chain combines TRBV4-1 with TRBJ2-7; 7 nucleotides agree with TRBD2. The V gene end was trimmed by 3 bases and the J gene end by 3 bases; junction bases not matched to a gene: 11. CDR1 MGHRA and CDR2 YSYEKL come from the germline V gene. The CDR3 has 16 residues. CDR3 nucleotide sequence: TGCGCCAGCAGCCAGGACCCGGGAGGCCAGCTCTACGAGCAGTACTTC. This gives the protein CASSQDPGGQLYEQYF.

This sequence joins TRBV5-4 and TRBJ1-2, with D hard to call. Trimming shortened V by 4 bases and J by 4 bases, and 20 bases separated the two germline ends. This CDR3 is 16 amino acids long. CDR1 and CDR2 (germline): SGHNT, YYREEE (reference sequence). CDR3 DNA sequence: TGTGCCAGCAGCCCACATATGTCTGGGGTTGGCTATGGCTACACCTTC. Its protein is CASSPHMSGVGYGYTF.

This chain connects TRBV5-1 to TRBJ1-2; 7 bases map to TRBD1. The germline V gene encodes CDR1 SGHRS and CDR2 YFSETQ. The CDR3 has 15 amino acids. V lost 4 bases to trimming and J lost 6 bases; unmatched junction nucleotides: 12. The CDR3 reads CASSLEFIGQDGYTF. As DNA, the CDR3 is TGCGCCAGCAGCCTCGAATTCATCGGACAGGATGGCTACACCTTC.

The chain is built from TRBV5-1 and TRBJ2-6, with D perhaps matching TRBD2 (5 bases). This CDR3 spans 18 amino acids. Trimming removed 4 bases at V and 2 bases at J, with 19 bases between. CDR1 is SGHRS, CDR2 YFSETQ, per germline. In nucleotides, the CDR3 is TGCGCCAGCAGCCCTCAAGGGAGCGCAAGCCCTGGGGCCAACGTCCTGACTTTC. Amino acids: CASSPQGSASPGANVLTF.

The chain links TRBV6-1 to TRBJ2-5, with TRBD2 identical over 8 bases. The germline V gene has CDR1 MNHNS and CDR2 SASEGT. CDR3 length: 16 residues. V gave up 0 bases and J gave up 4 bases; unmatched junction bases: 7. CDR3 sequence reads: CASSEAAAGGGETQYF. For the CDR3, the DNA is TGTGCCAGCAGTGAAGCAGCGGCCGGGGGGGGAGAGACCCAGTACTTC.